These T cell receptor beta chains were read from a single sample in a study of T cells in Graves' hyperthyroidism and ophthalmopathy. TCRdb fed the multiplex PCR reads into MiXCR, producing one record per CDR3 protein. The top ten clones hold roughly 25% of a sample with 300,000 to 350,000 distinct CDR3 sequences, about 14% of them seen once. The sample taken for sequencing was blood. Every receptor here comes from a woman aged 25 to 45 with Graves' hyperthyroidism. Each CDR3 is given with its conserved first and last residue. A D gene is named only where the DNA matches it firmly. A row's size may be missing; if present it is once, few, many or a size class.

D gene	CDR3 length	J gene	clone size	V gene	CDR3 protein	CDR3 DNA
.	10	TRBJ1-2	many	TRBV10-1	CASSKDGYTF	TGCGCCAGCAGTAAGGATGGCTACACCTTC
.	16	TRBJ2-2	many	TRBV12-3/TRBV12-4	CASSLSTSTRTGELFF	TGTGCCAGCAGTTTATCTACTAGCACGAGGACCGGGGAGCTGTTTTTT
TRBD1	15	TRBJ2-5	many	TRBV20-1	CSASSWGQGGETQYF	TGCAGTGCTAGTAGCTGGGGACAGGGCGGTGAGACCCAGTACTTC
.	15	TRBJ1-1	many	TRBV12-3/TRBV12-4	CASSLTFTEDTEAFF	TGTGCCAGCAGCCTTACTTTCACCGAAGACACTGAAGCTTTCTTT
TRBD2	18	TRBJ2-7	.	TRBV5-4	CASSFLLGLAGITYEQYF	TGTGCCAGCAGCTTTCTTCTCGGACTAGCGGGAATCACCTACGAGCAGTACTTC
.	14	TRBJ1-2	many	TRBV12-3/TRBV12-4	CASSSNTGNYGYTF	TGTGCCAGCAGTTCCAACACAGGGAACTATGGCTACACCTTC
.	15	TRBJ1-6	many	TRBV15	CATSRGTGKNSPLHF	TGTGCCACCAGCAGGGGAACAGGGAAGAATTCACCCCTCCACTTT
TRBD2	15	TRBJ2-1	few	TRBV7-2	CASEVAGGSYNEQFF	TGTGCCAGCGAGGTAGCGGGAGGCTCCTACAATGAGCAGTTCTTC
TRBD2	18	TRBJ2-1	few	TRBV11-2	CASSLGKTSARSYNEQFF	TGTGCCAGCAGCTTAGGAAAGACTAGCGCTAGATCCTACAATGAGCAGTTCTTC
.	16	TRBJ2-1	few	TRBV3-1	CASSQWSGPLPNEQFF	TGTGCCAGCAGCCAATGGAGCGGGCCACTTCCCAATGAGCAGTTCTTC
TRBD2	16	TRBJ2-3	.	TRBV16	CASSQWSGREADTQYF	TGTGCCAGCAGCCAATGGAGCGGGAGGGAGGCAGATACGCAGTATTTT
.	19	TRBJ1-1	.	TRBV5-1	CASSLGGETGSRTTTEAFF	TGCGCCAGCAGCTTGGGGGGGGAAACAGGGTCGAGGACGACCACTGAAGCTTTCTTT
TRBD2	16	TRBJ2-5	many	TRBV28	CASRRRAGGTGKTQYF	TGTGCCAGCAGGAGGAGAGCGGGAGGTACAGGAAAGACCCAGTACTTC
.	16	TRBJ2-2	few	TRBV7-9	CASSLVAGVNTGELFF	TGTGCCAGCAGCTTAGTGGCAGGTGTAAACACCGGGGAGCTGTTTTTT
.	18	TRBJ2-1	many	TRBV2	CASIIGESSHPTYNEQFF	TGTGCCAGCATCATAGGAGAATCTAGCCATCCCACTTACAATGAGCAGTTCTTC
.	12	TRBJ1-2	many	TRBV28	CASKGGHEGYTF	TGTGCCAGCAAAGGGGGTCATGAGGGCTACACCTTC
.	13	TRBJ2-3	few	TRBV20-1	CSAAGTATDTQYF	TGCAGTGCTGCCGGGACGGCCACAGATACGCAGTATTTT
.	16	TRBJ2-3	.	TRBV7-9	CASSYTQGTYTDTQYF	TGTGCCAGCAGCTACACACAGGGAACGTACACAGATACGCAGTATTTT
.	19	TRBJ2-3	few	TRBV7-6	CASSLEAGPSLRSTDTQYF	TGTGCCAGCAGCTTAGAGGCGGGACCAAGCCTCCGTAGCACAGATACGCAGTATTTT
TRBD1	15	TRBJ2-7	few	TRBV4-1	CASSFLLRQGNEQYF	TGCGCCAGCAGCTTCCTGCTTCGACAGGGGAACGAGCAGTACTTC
TRBD1	15	TRBJ2-2	few	TRBV5-4	CASSTQGIGTGELFF	TGTGCCAGCAGCACACAGGGGATTGGCACCGGGGAGCTGTTTTTT
.	13	TRBJ2-5	.	TRBV19	CASTPSGGETQYF	TGTGCCAGTACCCCATCAGGCGGAGAGACCCAGTACTTC